Only a few counts were recorded for the clone carrying this TCR beta chain. Germline assignment: CDR1 ENHRY and CDR2 SYGVKD. The CDR3 spans 13 residues. The J segment lost 7 bases and the V segment lost 0 bases, leaving 2 bases of the junction unmatched. These data come from a study of beta chain features in type 1 diabetes. The entirety of the isolated RNA underwent reverse transcription, so expressed TCRB transcripts were sequenced. The repertoire was sequenced with immunoSEQ multiplex PCR; TCRdb's copy has only in-frame clones and lacks some. Of about 470,000 clones listed, 25% to 35% are singletons.

The receptor comes from a man aged 18 to 30 in good health. Sequenced input: naive CD4+ T cells from blood. V is TRBV10-3 and J is TRBJ1-1; TRBD1 agrees at 7 bases. The CDR3: CAISESTGREAFF. CDR3 bases: TGTGCCATCAGTGAGTCGACAGGGCGTGAAGCTTTCTTT.